The 27 T cell receptor beta chains listed next were all sequenced from one sample in a study of T cells in Graves' hyperthyroidism and ophthalmopathy. Researchers amplified the TCR beta CDR3 regions from RNA transcripts. The HTBI primer set was used in a first-round RT-PCR of the TCR CDR3. TCRdb recomputed calls from the multiplex PCR reads with MiXCR, one row per CDR3 protein. The table has 300,000 to 450,000 distinct CDR3 sequences, roughly 12% seen once. Specimen: blood. The receptors shown here come from a man younger than 40 with Graves' hyperthyroidism that later progressed to Graves' ophthalmopathy.

Only a few counts were recorded for this clonotype. The chain joins TRBV4-2 to TRBJ1-1, with 8 bases identical to TRBD1. The CDR3 is 17 amino acids. V trimming: 4 bases; J trimming: 0 bases; junction bases outside the gene matches: 10. Germline V gene lookup returns CDR1 LGHNA and CDR2 YNFKEQ. CDR3 sequence: CASSPRIGQGMNTEAFF. For the CDR3, the DNA is TGTGCCAGCAGCCCTCGGATCGGACAGGGTATGAACACTGAAGCTTTCTTT.

This clonotype was seen ten or more times. This chain joins TRBV30 and TRBJ1-1, with D possibly being TRBD1 (5 bases). The CDR3 loop spans 13 amino acids. V gave up 7 bases and J gave up 4 bases, with 16 bases separating them. CDR1 is GTSNPN and CDR2 is SVGIG in the germline V gene (reference sequence). The CDR3 reads CASTGPGGTEAFF. The CDR3 nucleotides read TGTGCCTCAACGGGACCGGGGGGCACTGAAGCTTTCTTT.

This clonotype was picked up many times. V and J are TRBV12-3 or TRBV12-4 and TRBJ1-4; tentative D call: TRBD1 (6 bases). Trimming cost V 4 bases and J 8 bases, with 17 bases left between them. The CDR3 has 15 residues. The CDR3 loop reads CASSSGGHSREKLFF. CDR3 sequence (DNA): TGTGCCAGCAGTTCTGGGGGACATTCACGGGAAAAACTGTTTTTT.

This clonotype has at least ten counts. J is TRBJ2-3 and V is TRBV18; D uncertain. Trimming took off 1 base at V and 0 bases at J, with 8 bases between the two ends. The CDR3 is made up of 15 amino acids. From germline, CDR1 is KGHSH and CDR2 LQKENI. CDR3 protein: CASSPLGRSTDTQYF. The CDR3 DNA follows: TGTGCCAGCTCACCACTTGGCAGAAGCACAGATACGCAGTATTTT.

This clonotype turned up a few times. The genes are TRBV24-1 and TRBJ2-3, with TRBD2 as a possible D gene (6 bases). CDR3 length: 16 residues. Germline CDR1 is KGHDR and CDR2 is SFDVKD. Trimming cost V 3 bases and J 4 bases, with 16 bases left between them. In DNA form, the CDR3 reads TGTGCCACCAGTGATGTTGGGGGGATCTCGGCAGATACGCAGTATTTT. Translation gives CATSDVGGISADTQYF.

This clonotype was recorded many times. Here the CDR3 DNA reads TGTGCCAGCAGTTCCCCAAGGGTGAGCTACGAGCAGTACTTC. Its protein product is CASSSPRVSYEQYF. The chain couples TRBV28 to TRBJ2-7, with D uncertain. V was shortened by 4 bases and J by 3 bases, with 13 bases between the two germline ends. Germline V gene data show CDR1 as MDHEN and CDR2 as SYDVKM. This CDR3 has 14 residues.

The table lists this clonotype with a few counts. The V call is TRBV14, the J call TRBJ2-3, with D unclear. Trimming shortened V by 4 bases and J by 2 bases, and 22 bases separated the two germline ends. Germline loops: CDR1 SGHDN, CDR2 FVKESK. The CDR3 length is 18 residues. CDR3: CASSLRSGSLSVTDTQYF. DNA of the CDR3: TGTGCCAGCAGCCTCCGATCAGGATCCCTTTCTGTCACAGATACGCAGTATTTT.

At least ten counts were recorded for this clonotype. V usage is TRBV12-3 or TRBV12-4 and J usage is TRBJ2-1; 9 bases line up with TRBD1. With 3 bases clipped from V and 9 bases from J, the junction kept 21 bases outside the gene matches. The CDR3 length is 19 residues. The CDR3 region is CASSFLNYYRGQGKGEQFF. CDR3 DNA sequence: TGTGCCAGCAGTTTTCTTAACTATTATAGAGGACAGGGGAAGGGTGAGCAGTTCTTC.

This clonotype was picked up many times. The rearrangement uses TRBV28 and TRBJ1-1; D possibly corresponds to TRBD1 (6 bases). CDR3 length: 15 amino acids. V shed 8 bases and J shed 1 base, with 17 bases lying between them. The V gene's germline CDR1 is MDHEN and CDR2 SYDVKM. The CDR3, as DNA: TGTGCCAGCGTTGGAAGGGGGGCGCAGAACACTGAAGCTTTCTTT. Its protein is CASVGRGAQNTEAFF.

This clonotype has more than one count but fewer than ten. The chain employs TRBV5-1 and TRBJ2-1; 12 bases map to TRBD2. CDR1 and CDR2 from the germline V gene are SGHRS and YFSETQ. Trimming took 1 base from V and 8 from J; bases not matched to a gene: 7. The length of the CDR3 is 16 residues. The CDR3: CASSLSLAGGADEQFF. The CDR3 DNA sequence: TGCGCCAGCAGCTTGAGTCTAGCGGGGGGGGCAGATGAGCAGTTCTTC.

This clonotype was recorded many times. V usage is TRBV7-9 and J usage is TRBJ1-1; D is perhaps TRBD1 (5 bases). The CDR3 loop spans 18 amino acids. Germline V gives CDR1 SEHNR, CDR2 FQNEAQ (reference sequence). The V and J ends lost 5 bases and 3 bases respectively, with 25 bases between them. CDR3 DNA sequence: TGTGCCAGCAGCACCCCCCCAGGTAGAGCAGGGTCGGACACTGAAGCTTTCTTT. Protein: CASSTPPGRAGSDTEAFF.

Many counts were recorded for this clonotype. This sequence joins TRBV20-1 and TRBJ1-4; D perhaps matches TRBD1 (5 bases). CDR1 and CDR2 from the germline V gene are DFQATT and SNEGSKA (reference sequence). V was clipped by 1 base and J by 0 bases, with 9 bases between them. This CDR3 has 15 amino acids. CDR3 bases: TGCAGTGCTAGAGTACGACAGCCAACTAATGAAAAACTGTTTTTT. Translated, it gives CSARVRQPTNEKLFF.

This clonotype has just a few counts. CDR3 sequence: CASSPRTGGQNGELFF. CDR3 nucleotides: TGTGCCAGCAGCCCCCGGACAGGGGGCCAGAACGGGGAGCTGTTTTTT. The rearrangement links TRBV14 to TRBJ2-2, with 11 bases lining up with TRBD1. CDR1 SGHDN and CDR2 FVKESK come from the germline V gene. Trimming at V came to 4 bases and at J to 7 bases, leaving 8 bases not matched to a gene. The CDR3 is 16 residues long. The variable domain in full, completed from reference TRBV14 and TRBJ2-2, reads EAGVTQFPSHSVIEKGQTVTLRCDPISGHDNLYWYRRVMGKEIKFLLHFVKESKQDESGMPNNRFLAERTGGTYSTLKVQPAELEDSGVYFCASSPRTGGQNGELFFGEGSRLTVL.

The rearrangement joins TRBV11-2 to TRBJ2-1; 10 bases line up with TRBD2. Trimming removed 5 bases from V and 8 bases from J; junction bases left unmatched: 9. CDR3 length equals 15 residues. Germline V gives CDR1 SGHAT, CDR2 FQNNGV. The CDR3 region has the DNA TGTGCCAGCAGCACCCGAGCGGGGGGGCCGCATGAGCAGTTCTTC. Protein sequence: CASSTRAGGPHEQFF.

This clonotype occurred a few times. The chain employs TRBV4-1 and TRBJ2-1; TRBD2 aligns across 8 bases. Germline V lookup: CDR1 MGHRA, CDR2 YSYEKL. The CDR3 loop spans 13 amino acids. Unmatched junction bases numbered 4, after V lost 6 bases and J lost 6 bases. The DNA for the CDR3 is TGCGCCAGCAGTGGCGGGGGGAGCAATGAGCAGTTCTTC. It yields the protein CASSGGGSNEQFF.

Many counts were recorded for this clonotype. The CDR3 DNA is TGTGCCAGCAGCTCATCCGGGACATTGAGGGAAAAACTGTTTTTT. Amino acids: CASSSSGTLREKLFF. The chain employs TRBV7-9 and TRBJ1-4; possible D gene TRBD1, 6 bases. V lost 4 bases and J lost 8, with 17 bases in between. The CDR3 totals 15 residues. Germline CDR1 is SEHNR and CDR2 is FQNEAQ (reference sequence).

This clonotype came up a few times. The genes are TRBV3-1 and TRBJ2-7; D gene unclear. With 1 base removed from V and 6 bases from J, the gap between germline ends came to 7 bases. Germline V gene data show CDR1 as LGHDT and CDR2 as YNNKEL (reference sequence). This CDR3 has 12 residues. CDR3 nucleotides: TGTGCCAGCAGCCAAGCCCCCAGCGAGCAGTACTTC. It yields the protein CASSQAPSEQYF.

This clonotype was observed many times. The chain recombines TRBV7-8 with TRBJ2-7; the D gene is possibly TRBD1 (6 bases). The ends were cut back, 1 base at V and 1 base at J, with 17 bases in the middle. CDR3 length: 17 amino acids. CDR1 is SGHVS and CDR2 is FQNEAQ in the germline V gene. CDR3 nucleotides: TGTGCCAGCAGCTTAGGTACAGACAGCCAGGGGTCCTACGAGCAGTACTTC. Its translation: CASSLGTDSQGSYEQYF.

At least ten counts were recorded for this clonotype. The rearrangement links TRBV7-8 to TRBJ1-1; D is unresolved. V lost 5 bases to trimming and J lost 0 bases, with 10 bases between them. Germline CDR1 SGHVS, CDR2 FQNEAQ. The CDR3 runs 14 residues. The CDR3 DNA sequence: TGTGCCAGCAGCGCAACACAATTGAACACTGAAGCTTTCTTT. This gives the protein CASSATQLNTEAFF. Full variable domain (remainder filled in from reference TRBV7-8 and TRBJ1-1): GAGVSQSPRYKVAKRGQDVALRCDPISGHVSLFWYQQALGQGPEFLTYFQNEAQLDKSGLPSDRFFAERPEGSVSTLKIQRTQQEDSAVYLCASSATQLNTEAFFGQGTRLTVV.

This clonotype was observed a few times. One junction end disagrees with the germline gene, perhaps due to a read error. The CDR3 spells CAAERRGNTEAFF. The CDR3 DNA is TGCGCAGCCGAAAGGCGAGGGAACACTGAAGCTTTCTTT. V is TRBV5-6 and J is TRBJ1-1, with D hard to call. The CDR3 is 13 amino acids. Germline V gene sequence: CDR1 SGHDT, CDR2 YYEEEE.

This clonotype was recorded many times. The CDR3 here is CASSLALPGENTGELFF. In nucleotides, the CDR3 is TGTGCCAGCAGCTTAGCTCTTCCAGGGGAGAACACCGGGGAGCTGTTTTTT. The chain uses TRBV13 and TRBJ2-2, with D perhaps matching TRBD1 (6 bases). Trimming pared 1 base from V and 1 base from J, leaving 13 bases between. This CDR3 has 17 amino acids. Per germline, CDR1 PRHDT and CDR2 FYEKMQ (reference sequence).

This clonotype was found many times. The chain recombines TRBV27 with TRBJ1-4, with D perhaps matching TRBD1 (6 bases). The V gene lost 0 bases and the J gene lost 7 bases, with 9 bases spanning the gap. The CDR3 totals 14 residues. The V gene's germline CDR1 is MNHEY and CDR2 SMNVEV (reference sequence). CDR3 sequence reads: CASSLSVRGEKLFF. The CDR3 DNA sequence: TGTGCCAGCAGTTTATCGGTCAGGGGTGAAAAACTGTTTTTT.

This clonotype has only a few counts. J is TRBJ2-3 and V is TRBV3-1, with 7 bases that match TRBD2. Germline V gene lookup returns CDR1 LGHDT and CDR2 YNNKEL (reference sequence). The CDR3 spans 17 residues. V was clipped by 0 bases and J by 2 bases; unmatched bases: 8. The CDR3 DNA is TGTGCCAGCAGCCAAGAATTCCTCGGGGGGACCACAGATACGCAGTATTTT. The encoded protein is CASSQEFLGGTTDTQYF.

This clonotype showed up many times. Germline is not matched at one junction end, which may reflect a read error. The chain links TRBV11-2 to TRBJ2-5; D is undetermined. CDR1 and CDR2 (germline): SGHAT, FQNNGV. CDR3 length: 15 residues. CDR3 coding DNA: TGTGCCAGCAGCTTAGGCGGCAGGACGCAAGGGACCCAGTACTTC. It specifies CASSLGGRTQGTQYF.

CDR3 region: CAIRTGGGGYEQFF. The CDR3 DNA reads TGTGCCATCAGGACGGGGGGCGGGGGCTATGAGCAGTTCTTC. This chain connects TRBV10-3 to TRBJ2-1; a weak D match, TRBD2 (7 bases). The V gene's germline CDR1 is ENHRY and CDR2 SYGVKD. Trimming pared 6 bases from V and 8 bases from J, leaving 17 bases between. The CDR3 totals 14 residues.

This clonotype was seen many times. The chain has TRBV5-1 and TRBJ2-7, with D perhaps TRBD1 (6 bases). Trimming removed 5 bases at V and 5 bases at J, with 20 bases between. The CDR3 is made up of 15 amino acids. Germline-derived CDR1 and CDR2 are SGHRS and YFSETQ. The CDR3 sequence: CASSQSLTGRDEQYF. The CDR3 region has the DNA TGCGCCAGCAGTCAAAGTCTGACAGGACGGGACGAGCAGTACTTC.

Notes on this clonotype: A much larger clone lies one base from this, so it may be a read error. The rearrangement links TRBV3-1 to TRBJ2-1, with 8 bases fitting TRBD2. Germline assignment: CDR1 LGHDT and CDR2 YNNKEL (reference sequence). This CDR3 contains 15 residues. CDR3 DNA: TGTGCCAGCAGCCAAGCCGGGACTAGGGGCAATGAGCAGCTCTTC. It codes for CASSQAGTRGNEQLF.